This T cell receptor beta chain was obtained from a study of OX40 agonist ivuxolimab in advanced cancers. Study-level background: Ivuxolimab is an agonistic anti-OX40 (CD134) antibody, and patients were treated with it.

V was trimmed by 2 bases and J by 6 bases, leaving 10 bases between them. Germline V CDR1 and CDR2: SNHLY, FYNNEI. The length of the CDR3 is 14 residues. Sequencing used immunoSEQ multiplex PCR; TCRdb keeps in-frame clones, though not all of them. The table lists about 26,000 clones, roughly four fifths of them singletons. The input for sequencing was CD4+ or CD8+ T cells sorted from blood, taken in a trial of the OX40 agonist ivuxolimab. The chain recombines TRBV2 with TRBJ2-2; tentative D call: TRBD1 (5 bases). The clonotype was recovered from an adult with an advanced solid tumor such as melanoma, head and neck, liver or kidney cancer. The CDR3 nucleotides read TGTGCCAGCAGTGAACCAGGGATGGCCGGGGAGCTGTTTTTT. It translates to CASSEPGMAGELFF.